This T cell receptor (beta chain) was recovered during a study of shared clonotypes between healthy human individuals. On the study more broadly: CD8 memory received one plate per donor, CD8 naive two, CD4 memory three and CD4 naive three. Points from the study as a whole: Memory subsets had estimated richness that was generally smaller than that of naive subsets. Naive CD4 clonotype sharing across several donors was approximately 5%.

V gave up 7 bases and J gave up 3 bases, with 10 bases separating them. This CDR3 spans 13 amino acids. CDR1 SNHLY and CDR2 FYNNEI come from the germline V gene. On this clone: Its antigen is currently unknown.

The protocol was immunoSEQ multiplex PCR, while the TCRdb copy is restricted to in-frame clones and leaves out a portion. The table has roughly 2,000,000 clones, 90% to 95% seen once. CD8 cells regarded as naive lacked CD45RO, were positively chosen for CCR7, and omitted terminally differentiated effector memory CD45RA+ cells. The TCR originated in a man aged 18 to 30 in good health. Some clones in this sample may be carry-over from other donors' samples. What was sequenced was naive CD8+ T cells from PBMCs. The chain joins TRBV2 to TRBJ1-3; weak D call: TRBD1 (5 bases). As DNA, the CDR3 is TGTGCCAGCACTCGAAGGGGTGGAAACACCATATATTTT. Protein product: CASTRRGGNTIYF.